The T cell receptor beta chain described here comes from a study of T cell responses to AZD1222 COVID-19 vaccine. The CDR3 covers 18 residues. Germline V gene data show CDR1 as SGHNT and CDR2 as YYREEE (reference sequence). Trimming pared 4 bases from V and 0 bases from J, leaving 20 bases between. The study, taken as a whole, reports: Spike-wide vaccine-associated CD4 TCRs dominated at 160-218 and 743-854. Spike-specific TCR breadth and depth grew following two AZD1222 doses.

The repertoire was sequenced with immunoSEQ multiplex PCR; TCRdb's copy has only in-frame clones and lacks some. The sample has about 94,000 clones; 70% to 90% are singletons. For this clone: Its antigen is not known.

The V call is TRBV5-4, the J call TRBJ2-1; D tentatively reads TRBD1 or TRBD2 (7 bases each). Sequenced material: peripheral blood, taken on day 0 of AZD1222 vaccination. This TCR was recovered from an adult in good health. The CDR3 sequence is CASSTGLGGVGSYNEQFF. The CDR3 nucleotides read TGTGCCAGCAGCACCGGACTAGGGGGCGTCGGCTCCTACAATGAGCAGTTCTTC. The full variable domain, completed using reference TRBV5-4 and TRBJ2-1, is ETGVTQSPTHLIKTRGQQVTLRCSSQSGHNTVSWYQQALGQGPQFIFQYYREEENGRGNFPPRFSGLQFPNYSSELNVNALELDDSALYLCASSTGLGGVGSYNEQFFGPGTRLTVL.